This T cell receptor (beta chain) is from a study of blood T cell repertoires in COVID-19. Study-level information: Samples representing acute and convalescent COVID-19 were sourced from the United States, Italy and Spain. T cells, B-cell-depleted T cells, or PBMCs supplied cDNA or gDNA.

V trimming: 6 bases; J trimming: 4 bases; junction bases outside the gene matches: 5. This CDR3 region has 14 residues. Looked up from germline, CDR1 is MNHEY and CDR2 is SVGAGI. The data were produced by immunoSEQ multiplex PCR, yet TCRdb's version contains in-frame clones alone and is incomplete. The sample yields more than 110,000 clones, around nine tenths seen once. Sequencing was carried out using peripheral blood. The origin of this receptor is a man aged 50-60 years with active or convalescent COVID-19. The chain employs TRBV6-5 and TRBJ1-5; 8 bases are a match to TRBD1. CDR3 protein: CASRRTGQNQPQHF. CDR3 coding DNA: TGTGCCAGCAGACGGACAGGGCAAAATCAGCCCCAGCATTTT.